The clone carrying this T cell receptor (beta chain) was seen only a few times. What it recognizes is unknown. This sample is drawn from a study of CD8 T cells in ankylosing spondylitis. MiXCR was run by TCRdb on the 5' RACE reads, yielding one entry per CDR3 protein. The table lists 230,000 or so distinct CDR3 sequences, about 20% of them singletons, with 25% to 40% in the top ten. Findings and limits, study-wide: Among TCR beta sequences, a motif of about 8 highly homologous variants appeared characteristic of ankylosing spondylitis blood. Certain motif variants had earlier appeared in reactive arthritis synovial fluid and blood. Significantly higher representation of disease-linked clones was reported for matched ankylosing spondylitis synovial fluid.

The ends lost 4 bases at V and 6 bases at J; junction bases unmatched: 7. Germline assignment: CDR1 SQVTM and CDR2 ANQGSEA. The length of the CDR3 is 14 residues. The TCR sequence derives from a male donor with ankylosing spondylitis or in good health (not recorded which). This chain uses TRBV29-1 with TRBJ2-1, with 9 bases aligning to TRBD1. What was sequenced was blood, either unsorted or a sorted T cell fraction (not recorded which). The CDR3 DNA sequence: TGCAGCGTTGGAGGGGACAGGGTATCCAATGAGCAGTTCTTC. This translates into CSVGGDRVSNEQFF.